Detailed here is one T cell receptor (beta chain). Establishment of the diagnosis relied upon clinical symptoms, serum thyroxine, TRAb, thyroid ultrasound and orbital computed tomography. V lost 5 bases and J 5 bases, leaving 12 bases between the germline ends. The germline V gene encodes CDR1 KGHSH and CDR2 LQKENI. The CDR3 spans 13 residues. RNA transcripts provided the template for amplifying TCR beta CDR3 regions. Amplification began with first-round RT-PCR using HTBI primers, then second-round multiplex PCR was performed. TCRdb redid the calling of the multiplex PCR reads with MiXCR, one entry per CDR3 protein. The sample records nearly 400,000 distinct CDR3 sequences, about a sixth being singletons. These data originate in a study of Graves' ophthalmopathy and Graves' hyperthyroidism. Study context: Peripheral blood was gathered at first diagnosis, ahead of any treatment whatsoever.

What was sequenced was peripheral blood. The chain carries TRBV18 and TRBJ2-5; perhaps D is TRBD1 or TRBD2 (5 bases each). This clonotype was obtained from a woman under 30 with Graves' ophthalmopathy. The CDR3, as DNA: TGTGCCAGCTCATCTGGGGGAACCGAGACCCAGTACTTC. It is translated as CASSSGGTETQYF.